This T cell receptor beta chain was documented in a study of chemoradiotherapy in HPV16-positive cancers. Study background: Functional T-cell assays on a couple of HPV16-positive patients' cells defined candidate HPV-specific clones and common TCR motifs.

General study findings and limits: Candidate HPV-specific clones and E7-related TCR motifs grew in tumor during treatment.

Germline V lookup: CDR1 SNHLY, CDR2 FYNNEI. Trimming cost V 4 bases and J 4 bases; bases outside gene matches: 8. The CDR3 runs 15 residues. Only in-frame clones appear in the TCRdb table, and some are missing; sequencing was by immunoSEQ multiplex PCR. The sample contains a few hundred clones, 65% to 80% of which appear only once. Worth noting for this clone: Its antigen remains unknown.

This specimen was tumor tissue, taken from a patient who underwent chemoradiotherapy. The sequence was obtained from a human donor with HPV-associated anogenital cancer. The J gene is TRBJ1-2, the V gene TRBV2, with TRBD1 matching over 8 bases. This CDR3 is CASSVDRGVLYGYTF. CDR3 sequence (DNA): TGTGCCAGCAGTGTTGACAGGGGAGTCCTCTATGGCTACACCTTC.